The sequence of this TCR beta chain was determined in a study of shared clonotypes between healthy human individuals. At the level of the study: CD4 naive and CD4 memory each took three plates per donor, while CD8 naive took two and CD8 memory one.

V gave up 5 bases and J gave up 4 bases; unmatched junction bases: 17. Germline V CDR1 and CDR2: SGHAT, FQNNGV. The CDR3 is made up of 18 amino acids. TCRdb's table, derived via immunoSEQ multiplex PCR, lists solely in-frame clones and lacks some. This table holds under 1,100,000 clones, about 75% found once. V and J are TRBV11-2 and TRBJ1-2; 9 bases are a match to TRBD1. The source is a man between 18 and 29 years old in good health. The specimen sequenced was memory CD4+ T cells sorted from blood. Subset noted: CD45RA-negative fraction. The CDR3 bases are TGTGCCAGCAGCCTCTCGGGGACAGGGATGGTTATTGGCTATGGCTACACCTTC. It encodes CASSLSGTGMVIGYGYTF.